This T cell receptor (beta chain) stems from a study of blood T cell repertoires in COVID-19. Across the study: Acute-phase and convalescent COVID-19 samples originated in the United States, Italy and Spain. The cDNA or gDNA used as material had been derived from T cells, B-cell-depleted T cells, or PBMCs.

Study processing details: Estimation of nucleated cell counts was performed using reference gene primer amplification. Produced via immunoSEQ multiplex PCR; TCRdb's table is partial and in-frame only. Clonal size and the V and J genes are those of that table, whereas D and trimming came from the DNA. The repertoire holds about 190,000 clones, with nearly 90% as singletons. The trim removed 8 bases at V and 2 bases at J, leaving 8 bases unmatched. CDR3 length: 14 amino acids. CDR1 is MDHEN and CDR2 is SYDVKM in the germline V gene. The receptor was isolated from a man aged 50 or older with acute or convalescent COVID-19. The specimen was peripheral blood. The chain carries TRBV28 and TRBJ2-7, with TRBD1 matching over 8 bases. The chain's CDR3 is CASHVTGGTYEQYF. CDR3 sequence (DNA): TGTGCCAGCCACGTAACAGGGGGAACCTACGAGCAGTACTTC.